This is a list of T cell receptor beta chains from one sample in a study of memory CD4+ T cells and cytomegalovirus serostatus. Clones were read by immunoSEQ multiplex PCR, and TCRdb kept only the in-frame ones, dropping some. This sample has under 75,000 clones; around 80% occur once, and the top ten carry 0.5% to 0.6%. Sample: memory CD4+ T cells from blood. The receptors here all came from an adult in good health and CMV-seronegative. Some clones in this sample may be carry-over from other donors' samples. The CDR3 runs from the conserved cysteine through the conserved F or W. The order of the fields is D gene, V gene, J gene, clone size, CDR3 protein, CDR3 DNA. A D gene is named only where the DNA matches it firmly. The size of a clone is reported for some rows only, either as once, few or many, or as a class for expanded clones.

D gene: -
V gene: TRBV7-2
J gene: TRBJ1-5
clone size: -
CDR3 protein: CASSFPGTNQPQHF
CDR3 DNA: TGTGCCAGCAGCTTTCCCGGGACGAATCAGCCCCAGCATTTT

D gene: -
V gene: TRBV7-9
J gene: TRBJ1-2
clone size: -
CDR3 protein: CASSLVPGYGYTF
CDR3 DNA: TGTGCCAGCAGCTTAGTTCCCGGGTATGGCTACACCTTC

D gene: -
V gene: TRBV18
J gene: TRBJ2-4
clone size: few
CDR3 protein: CASSPPNLFGAKNIQYF
CDR3 DNA: TGTGCCAGCTCACCACCGAATCTATTCGGAGCCAAAAACATTCAGTACTTC

D gene: -
V gene: TRBV5-1
J gene: TRBJ2-1
clone size: -
CDR3 protein: CASSLGVITGVNYNEQFF
CDR3 DNA: TGCGCCAGCAGCTTGGGCGTTATAACGGGGGTGAACTACAATGAGCAGTTCTTC

D gene: -
V gene: TRBV28
J gene: TRBJ1-4
clone size: -
CDR3 protein: CATTGSNRDEKLFF
CDR3 DNA: TGTGCCACAACAGGGTCCAACCGGGATGAAAAACTGTTTTTT

D gene: TRBD2
V gene: TRBV18
J gene: TRBJ2-5
clone size: once
CDR3 protein: CASSPTGGGLETQYF
CDR3 DNA: TGTGCCAGCTCACCAACCGGCGGGGGGCTGGAGACCCAGTACTTC

D gene: TRBD1
V gene: TRBV5-4
J gene: TRBJ1-6
clone size: few
CDR3 protein: CASKRQGDSPLHF
CDR3 DNA: TGTGCCAGCAAACGACAGGGAGATTCACCCCTCCACTTT

D gene: -
V gene: TRBV2
J gene: TRBJ2-1
clone size: -
CDR3 protein: CASNLQPSSYNEQFF
CDR3 DNA: TGTGCCAGCAATTTGCAGCCGAGCTCCTACAATGAGCAGTTCTTC

D gene: -
V gene: TRBV7-9
J gene: TRBJ1-5
clone size: -
CDR3 protein: CASSRLPDRHNQPQHF
CDR3 DNA: TGTGCCAGCAGCCGCCTGCCCGACAGGCACAATCAGCCCCAGCATTTT

D gene: -
V gene: TRBV27
J gene: TRBJ2-3
clone size: -
CDR3 protein: CASSRQTVTDTQYF
CDR3 DNA: TGTGCCAGCAGTCGGCAGACGGTCACAGATACGCAGTATTTT

D gene: -
V gene: TRBV6-5
J gene: TRBJ2-7
clone size: -
CDR3 protein: CASKPASIWEQYF
CDR3 DNA: TGTGCCAGCAAGCCTGCGAGCATTTGGGAGCAGTACTTC

D gene: TRBD2
V gene: TRBV10-1
J gene: TRBJ2-2
clone size: once
CDR3 protein: CASAPGLAANTGELFF
CDR3 DNA: TGCGCCAGCGCCCCGGGACTAGCTGCGAACACCGGGGAGCTGTTTTTT

D gene: -
V gene: TRBV5-4
J gene: TRBJ2-7
clone size: -
CDR3 protein: CASRFMGGPTYEQYF
CDR3 DNA: TGTGCCAGCCGCTTCATGGGTGGGCCTACCTACGAGCAGTACTTC

D gene: -
V gene: TRBV5-1
J gene: TRBJ1-5
clone size: few
CDR3 protein: CASSLEGGENQPQHF
CDR3 DNA: TGCGCCAGCAGCTTGGAGGGGGGAGAGAATCAGCCCCAGCATTTT

D gene: TRBD1
V gene: TRBV7-9
J gene: TRBJ1-1
clone size: -
CDR3 protein: CASSSPASGTGGTEAFF
CDR3 DNA: TGTGCCAGCAGCTCCCCTGCTTCCGGGACAGGGGGCACTGAAGCTTTCTTT

D gene: TRBD1
V gene: TRBV7-8
J gene: TRBJ2-7
clone size: -
CDR3 protein: CASSPRTGDAYEQYF
CDR3 DNA: TGTGCCAGCAGCCCGCGAACAGGGGACGCCTACGAGCAGTACTTC

D gene: -
V gene: TRBV6-6
J gene: TRBJ2-3
clone size: few
CDR3 protein: CASSYPQVLTDTQYF
CDR3 DNA: TGTGCCAGCAGTTATCCACAGGTCCTCACAGATACGCAGTATTTT

D gene: -
V gene: TRBV18
J gene: TRBJ2-7
clone size: -
CDR3 protein: CASSPRTDYEQYF
CDR3 DNA: TGTGCCAGCTCACCGCGGACAGACTACGAGCAGTACTTC

D gene: -
V gene: TRBV27
J gene: TRBJ2-1
clone size: -
CDR3 protein: CASSRKVEFNNEQFF
CDR3 DNA: TGTGCCAGCAGTCGAAAGGTAGAGTTTAACAATGAGCAGTTCTTC

D gene: -
V gene: TRBV2
J gene: TRBJ2-3
clone size: -
CDR3 protein: CASSVRGSFTDTQYF
CDR3 DNA: TGTGCCAGCAGTGTAAGGGGCTCCTTCACAGATACGCAGTATTTT

D gene: -
V gene: TRBV6-5
J gene: TRBJ2-3
clone size: -
CDR3 protein: CASRARQVGTDTQYF
CDR3 DNA: TGTGCCAGCAGAGCCCGACAGGTGGGCACAGATACGCAGTATTTT

D gene: -
V gene: TRBV9
J gene: TRBJ1-2
clone size: -
CDR3 protein: CASSVGGQGSHYGYTF
CDR3 DNA: TGTGCCAGCAGCGTAGGGGGTCAGGGTTCGCACTATGGCTACACCTTC